The next 30 T cell receptor beta chains were all read from a single sample in a study of blood T cell repertoires in COVID-19 (dated by TCRdb to 2018 to 2020). Library prep was done by the immunoSEQ multiplex PCR assay. Sourced from immuneACCESS, this table was stored by TCRdb with only in-frame sequences that have V and J called. A share of the clones is absent; for the studies checked, an unresolved V gene accounts for under half, and the remainder has no known explanation. The sample has roughly 350,000 clones on record, about 85% of them singletons. 3.6% of the sample belongs to the ten largest clones. Material for sequencing was peripheral blood. These receptors came from a woman aged 18 to 35 with acute or convalescent COVID-19.

The genes are TRBV7-9 and TRBJ1-4, with 9 positions matching TRBD1. Looked up from germline, CDR1 is SEHNR and CDR2 is FQNEAQ (reference sequence). With V trimmed by 3 bases and J by 8 bases, 7 bases remained unmatched. The CDR3 runs to 15 residues. The CDR3 DNA reads as TGTGCCAGCAGCTTGGGACAGGGCGGGGGCGAAAAACTGTTTTTT. Amino acids: CASSLGQGGGEKLFF.

The V gene is TRBV24-1, the J gene TRBJ2-5; possible D gene TRBD2, 6 bases. The CDR3 has 16 amino acids. Trimming shortened V by 1 base and J by 7 bases, and 18 bases separated the two germline ends. The germline V gene has CDR1 KGHDR and CDR2 SFDVKD. In DNA form, the CDR3 reads TGTGCCACCAGTGATTTTGGGGACTCAAGGGGAGGGACCCAGTACTTC. Amino acid sequence: CATSDFGDSRGGTQYF.

The rearrangement links TRBV7-8 to TRBJ1-6; tentative D call: TRBD1 (6 bases). Trimming shortened V by 4 bases and J by 2 bases, and 12 bases separated the two germline ends. Germline-derived CDR1 and CDR2 are SGHVS and FQNEAQ. The CDR3 is 16 residues long. In DNA, the CDR3 is TGTGCCAGCAGCTCCCGGGGGGGCCCCTATAATTCACCCCTCCACTTT. It translates to CASSSRGGPYNSPLHF. The full variable domain, with the rest looked up from reference TRBV7-8 and TRBJ1-6, is GAGVSQSPRYKVAKRGQDVALRCDPISGHVSLFWYQQALGQGPEFLTYFQNEAQLDKSGLPSDRFFAERPEGSVSTLKIQRTQQEDSAVYLCASSSRGGPYNSPLHFGNGTRLTVT.

This sequence joins TRBV10-3 and TRBJ1-2; the match to TRBD1 covers 7 bases. This CDR3 contains 14 residues. Germline V lookup: CDR1 ENHRY, CDR2 SYGVKD. With 3 bases clipped from V and 4 bases from J, the junction kept 5 bases outside the gene matches. In DNA form, the CDR3 reads TGTGCCATCAGTGACAGGGGGTTGAGCTATGGCTACACCTTC. Translating gives CAISDRGLSYGYTF.

This clone was observed a few times. The chain combines TRBV7-3 with TRBJ1-6; 11 nucleotides agree with TRBD1. CDR1 is SGHTA, CDR2 FQGTGA, per germline. Losses at the gene ends were 7 bases for V and 0 bases for J; bases not matched to a gene: 11. This CDR3 comprises 19 residues. The CDR3 DNA sequence: TGTGCCAGCAACCCCACGGACAGGGGGCACAGCTCCTATAATTCACCCCTCCACTTT. It specifies CASNPTDRGHSSYNSPLHF. Together with reference TRBV7-3 and TRBJ1-6, the CDR3 gives the full variable domain: GAGVSQTPSNKVTEKGKYVELRCDPISGHTALYWYRQSLGQGPEFLIYFQGTGAADDSGLPNDRFFAVRPEGSVSTLKIQRTERGDSAVYLCASNPTDRGHSSYNSPLHFGNGTRLTVT.

V usage is TRBV3-1 (or the pseudogene TRBV3-2) and J usage is TRBJ2-1; 9 bases agree with TRBD2. Germline values: CDR1 LGHDT, CDR2 YNNKEL (reference sequence). V gave up 0 bases and J gave up 7 bases; unmatched junction bases: 10. This CDR3 comprises 17 residues. This CDR3 reads CASSQDNSGRLGNEQFF. The CDR3 nucleotides read TGTGCCAGCAGCCAAGATAATAGCGGGAGATTAGGTAATGAGCAGTTCTTC.

The chain employs TRBV10-1 and TRBJ2-7; no clear D gene. In germline, CDR1 is WNHNN, CDR2 SYGVQD (reference sequence). This CDR3 comprises 14 residues. The ends were cut back, 0 bases at V and 6 bases at J, with 12 bases in the middle. CDR3 coding DNA: TGCGCCAGCAGTGAGTCGGTCGAGACGGGCGAGCAGTACTTC. Amino acid sequence: CASSESVETGEQYF.

V usage is TRBV29-1 and J usage is TRBJ1-2; 8 positions agree with TRBD1. Germline lookup yields CDR1 SQVTM and CDR2 ANQGSEA. With V trimmed by 5 bases and J by 4 bases, 18 bases remained unmatched. The CDR3 contains 17 residues. This chain's CDR3 is CSVRVIQDRVTSYGYTF. The CDR3 DNA follows: TGCAGCGTTCGAGTTATCCAGGACAGGGTTACTAGCTATGGCTACACCTTC.

The V and J genes are TRBV18 and TRBJ1-1; D unclear. The CDR3 covers 15 residues. Germline lookup yields CDR1 KGHSH and CDR2 LQKENI. Trimming stripped 3 bases from V and 1 base from J, with 12 bases between. CDR3 bases: TGTGCCAGCTCACCTCGAGGGATGGAGAACACTGAAGCTTTCTTT. It encodes CASSPRGMENTEAFF. Combining the CDR3 with reference TRBV18 and TRBJ1-1 gives the whole variable domain NAGVMQNPRHLVRRRGQEARLRCSPMKGHSHVYWYRQLPEEGLKFMVYLQKENIIDESGMPKERFSAEFPKEGPSILRIQQVVRGDSAAYFCASSPRGMENTEAFFGQGTRLTVV.

Only a few counts were recorded for this clone. V usage is TRBV14 and J usage is TRBJ1-6, with a weak D call TRBD1 (6 bases). The V end lost 3 bases, the J end lost 4 bases, and 19 bases lay between the germline ends. This CDR3 comprises 18 residues. CDR1 is SGHDN and CDR2 is FVKESK in the germline V gene. The CDR3 DNA sequence: TGTGCCAGCAGCCATGAGGACAGCAGCAATCAATATAATTCACCCCTCCACTTT. Its translation: CASSHEDSSNQYNSPLHF. Complete variable domain (other parts from reference TRBV14 and TRBJ1-6): EAGVTQFPSHSVIEKGQTVTLRCDPISGHDNLYWYRRVMGKEIKFLLHFVKESKQDESGMPNNRFLAERTGGTYSTLKVQPAELEDSGVYFCASSHEDSSNQYNSPLHFGNGTRLTVT.

The rearrangement uses TRBV28 and TRBJ1-2, with TRBD1 matching 7 bases. With 3 bases clipped from V and 6 bases from J, the junction kept 1 base outside the gene matches. The CDR3 runs to 12 residues. CDR1 and CDR2 from the germline V gene are MDHEN and SYDVKM. Written as DNA, the CDR3 is TGTGCCAGCAGTTTCCAGGGGGATGGCTACACCTTC. It codes for CASSFQGDGYTF.

V and J are TRBV6-5 and TRBJ1-1; 9 bases align to TRBD1. Trimming took 6 bases from V and 2 from J; bases not matched to a gene: 7. The CDR3 extends over 15 amino acids. Germline lookup yields CDR1 MNHEY and CDR2 SVGAGI. The CDR3: CASSRQGGYNTEAFF. DNA for the CDR3: TGTGCCAGCAGCAGACAGGGGGGGTATAACACTGAAGCTTTCTTT.

The chain combines TRBV10-3 with TRBJ2-7; 15 bases line up with TRBD2. After removal of 10 bases from V and 4 bases from J, the junction contained 11 bases not matched to a gene. This CDR3 comprises 16 residues. The germline CDR1 and CDR2 sequences are ENHRY and SYGVKD. CDR3 region: CATPRTSGRAMYEQYF. DNA for the CDR3: TGTGCCACGCCAAGGACTAGCGGGAGGGCGATGTACGAGCAGTACTTC.

This chain uses TRBV28 with TRBJ2-1; 10 bases are a match to TRBD2. V dropped 4 bases and J dropped 4; count of bases not matched to a gene: 7. Germline V gives CDR1 MDHEN, CDR2 SYDVKM. This CDR3 region has 16 residues. CDR3 nucleotide sequence: TGTGCCAGCAGTTCCTTAGCGGGAGGACATTACAATGAGCAGTTCTTC. Translating gives CASSSLAGGHYNEQFF.

V gene TRBV6-1 combines with J gene TRBJ1-2; TRBD1 matches 9 bases. Germline V CDR1 and CDR2: MNHNS, SASEGT. This CDR3 has 15 residues. V dropped 2 bases and J dropped 4; count of bases not matched to a gene: 5. In nucleotides, the CDR3 is TGTGCCAGCAGTGAACTGACAGGGGGGACCTATGGCTACACCTTC. Translating it yields CASSELTGGTYGYTF.

CDR3 nucleotides: TGCGCCAGCAGGACAAGCCCACAGGGGTTTGAGCAGTACTTC. Its protein product is CASRTSPQGFEQYF. The chain uses TRBV5-1 and TRBJ2-7, with 7 positions matching TRBD1. V lost 5 bases to trimming and J lost 7 bases; unmatched junction nucleotides: 12. Germline V gene data show CDR1 as SGHRS and CDR2 as YFSETQ. This CDR3 has 14 amino acids.

This chain links TRBV19 with TRBJ1-2; the D is unclear. The V gene lost 5 bases and the J gene lost 6 bases, with 22 bases spanning the gap. Germline lookup yields CDR1 LNHDA and CDR2 SQIVND (reference sequence). The length of the CDR3 is 16 residues. Here the CDR3 reads CASSFRLATPKDGYTF. The CDR3 bases are TGTGCCAGTAGTTTCCGTTTAGCGACACCCAAGGATGGCTACACCTTC.

The chain has TRBV12-3 or TRBV12-4 and TRBJ1-3; unclear D gene. Trimming removed 6 bases from V and 6 bases from J, with 12 bases in between. The CDR3 has 13 residues. Here the CDR3 reads CASSHSVENTIYF. CDR3 sequence (DNA): TGTGCCAGCAGCCATTCGGTAGAAAACACCATATATTTT.

This chain links TRBV2 with TRBJ1-6, with 7 bases matching TRBD1. CDR1 and CDR2 from the germline V gene are SNHLY and FYNNEI. V lost 3 bases, J lost 5 bases, and 1 base stayed unmatched. This CDR3 has 14 residues. The DNA for the CDR3 is TGTGCCAGCAGTGACAGGGGGGATAATTCACCCCTCCACTTT. Translating it yields CASSDRGDNSPLHF.

V usage is TRBV30 and J usage is TRBJ1-5; no clear D gene. CDR3 length equals 13 residues. The germline V and J ends were trimmed by 5 bases and 2 bases, with 10 bases remaining between them. Germline CDR1 GTSNPN, CDR2 SVGIG (reference sequence). The CDR3 coding sequence is TGTGCCTGGGAACTAGATGGCAATCAGCCCCAGCATTTT. Translated, it gives CAWELDGNQPQHF.

V and J are TRBV2 and TRBJ1-5; D ambiguous. Trimming took off 5 bases at V and 3 bases at J, with 11 bases between the two ends. CDR1 is SNHLY and CDR2 is FYNNEI in the germline V gene. The CDR3 runs to 14 residues. The CDR3 protein is CASSPERNNQPQHF. The CDR3 DNA reads as TGTGCCAGCAGTCCGGAGAGGAACAATCAGCCCCAGCATTTT. The full variable domain, completed using reference TRBV2 and TRBJ1-5, is EPEVTQTPSHQVTQMGQEVILRCVPISNHLYFYWYRQILGQKVEFLVSFYNNEISEKSEIFDDQFSVERPDGSNFTLKIRSTKLEDSAMYFCASSPERNNQPQHFGDGTRLSIL.

The rearrangement uses TRBV5-4 and TRBJ1-1; 8 bases fit TRBD1. The CDR3 has 18 residues. Germline values: CDR1 SGHNT, CDR2 YYREEE (reference sequence). J was trimmed by 3 bases and V by 4 bases; bases with no gene match: 17. CDR3 residues: CASSRPGQGKGLDTEAFF. The CDR3 nucleotides read TGTGCCAGCAGCCGACCCGGACAGGGAAAGGGATTGGACACTGAAGCTTTCTTT.

In its sample, this clone was seen once. The chain uses TRBV3-1 (or the pseudogene TRBV3-2) and TRBJ2-7, with D maybe TRBD2 (5 bases). CDR1 is LGHDT, CDR2 YNNKEL, per germline (reference sequence). The V and J ends lost 4 bases and 0 bases respectively, with 13 bases between them. There are 15 residues in the CDR3. The CDR3 spells CASSRGAPHSYEQYF. DNA for the CDR3: TGTGCCAGCAGCCGGGGAGCACCCCACTCCTACGAGCAGTACTTC.

The chain combines TRBV7-6 with TRBJ2-3; 9 bases are shared with TRBD2. This CDR3 comprises 17 residues. Germline-derived CDR1 and CDR2 are SGHVS and FNYEAQ. V lost 6 bases to trimming and J lost 8 bases; unmatched junction nucleotides: 18. The CDR3 loop reads CASRDPFAGGPSGTQYF. As DNA, the CDR3 is TGTGCCAGCAGGGACCCGTTTGCGGGGGGGCCCAGTGGTACGCAGTATTTT.

The chain joins TRBV4-1 to TRBJ2-3; 13 nucleotides agree with TRBD2. CDR1 and CDR2 (germline): MGHRA, YSYEKL. CDR3 length equals 16 residues. V shed 0 bases and J 5 bases; nucleotides not matched to a gene: 2. The CDR3 region is CASSQETSGRLDTQYF. Written as DNA, the CDR3 is TGCGCCAGCAGCCAAGAGACTAGCGGGAGGTTAGATACGCAGTATTTT.

In this sample, this clone turned up a few times. V is TRBV9 and J is TRBJ1-2, with TRBD1 as a possible D gene (5 bases). CDR1 SGDLS and CDR2 YYNGEE come from the germline V gene. CDR3 size: 17 residues. Trimming removed 0 bases at V and 3 bases at J, with 18 bases between. Here the CDR3 reads CASSVVDWGYEDYGYTF. The CDR3 DNA reads TGTGCCAGCAGCGTAGTGGATTGGGGCTATGAGGACTATGGCTACACCTTC.

V is TRBV29-1 and J is TRBJ2-3; 10 bases line up with TRBD1. Germline V gives CDR1 SQVTM, CDR2 ANQGSEA. The CDR3 has 14 residues. The ends lost 3 bases at V and 9 bases at J; junction bases unmatched: 9. CDR3 nucleotide sequence: TGCAGCGTTGATCTCCCCGGACAGGGGGAAACGCAGTATTTT. This gives the protein CSVDLPGQGETQYF.

This rearrangement joins TRBV11-2 to TRBJ2-1; D gene unclear. Trimming removed 4 bases from V and 0 bases from J, with 4 bases in between. The CDR3 sequence is 13 residues long. CDR1 is SGHAT, CDR2 FQNNGV, per germline. The CDR3 sequence is CASSSNSYNEQFF. In DNA, the CDR3 is TGTGCCAGCAGCTCCAACTCCTACAATGAGCAGTTCTTC.

This chain connects TRBV2 to TRBJ2-4, with 8 nucleotides matching TRBD2. V lost 7 bases and J lost 3; bases outside the gene matches: 8. From germline, CDR1 is SNHLY and CDR2 FYNNEI. The CDR3 runs to 15 residues. CDR3 in amino acids: CASNTAGVNKNIQYF. The CDR3 DNA follows: TGTGCCAGCAATACAGCGGGGGTAAACAAAAACATTCAGTACTTC.

The chain has TRBV5-1 and TRBJ2-3; TRBD2 matches at 11 bases. Germline lookup yields CDR1 SGHRS and CDR2 YFSETQ. The CDR3 contains 16 residues. V gave up 5 bases and J gave up 2 bases; unmatched junction bases: 7. CDR3 sequence (DNA): TGCGCCAGCAGAACCGGGACTAGCGGCTCCACAGATACGCAGTATTTT. It yields the protein CASRTGTSGSTDTQYF.